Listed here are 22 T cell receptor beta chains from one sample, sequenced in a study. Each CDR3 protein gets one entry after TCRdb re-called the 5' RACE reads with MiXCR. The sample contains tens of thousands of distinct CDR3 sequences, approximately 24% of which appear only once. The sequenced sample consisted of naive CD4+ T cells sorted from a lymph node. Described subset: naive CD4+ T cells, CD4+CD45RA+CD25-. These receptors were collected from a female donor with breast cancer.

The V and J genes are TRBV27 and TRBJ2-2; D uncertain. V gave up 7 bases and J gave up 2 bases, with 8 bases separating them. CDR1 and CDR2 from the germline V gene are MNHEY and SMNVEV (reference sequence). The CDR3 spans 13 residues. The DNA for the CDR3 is TGTGCCAGCACTCGAAGTAACACCGGGGAGCTGTTTTTT. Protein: CASTRSNTGELFF.

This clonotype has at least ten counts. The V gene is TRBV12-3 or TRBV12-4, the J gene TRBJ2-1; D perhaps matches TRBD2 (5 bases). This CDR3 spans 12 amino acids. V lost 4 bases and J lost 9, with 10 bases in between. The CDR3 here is CASSSDAGEQFF. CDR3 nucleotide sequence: TGTGCCAGCAGTTCGGACGCGGGTGAGCAGTTCTTC.

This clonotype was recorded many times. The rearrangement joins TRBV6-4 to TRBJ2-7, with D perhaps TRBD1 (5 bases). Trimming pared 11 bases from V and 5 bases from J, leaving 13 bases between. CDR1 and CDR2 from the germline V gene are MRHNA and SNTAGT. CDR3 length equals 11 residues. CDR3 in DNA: TGTGCCGTGGGCCCAGGGCACGAGCAGTACTTC. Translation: CAVGPGHEQYF.

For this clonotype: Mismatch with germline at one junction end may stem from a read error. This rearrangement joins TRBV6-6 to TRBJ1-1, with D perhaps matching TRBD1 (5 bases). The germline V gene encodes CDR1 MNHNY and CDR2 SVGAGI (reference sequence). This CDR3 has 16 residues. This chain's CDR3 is CAGSPLAGTMNTEAFF. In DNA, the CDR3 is TGTGCCGGCAGCCCATTAGCAGGGACTATGAACACTGAAGCTTTCTTT.

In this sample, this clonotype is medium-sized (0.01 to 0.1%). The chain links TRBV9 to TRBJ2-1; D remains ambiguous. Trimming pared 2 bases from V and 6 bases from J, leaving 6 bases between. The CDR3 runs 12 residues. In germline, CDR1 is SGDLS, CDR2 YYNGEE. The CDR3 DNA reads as TGTGCCAGCAGCGTGGTCAGCAATGAGCAGTTCTTC. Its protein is CASSVVSNEQFF.

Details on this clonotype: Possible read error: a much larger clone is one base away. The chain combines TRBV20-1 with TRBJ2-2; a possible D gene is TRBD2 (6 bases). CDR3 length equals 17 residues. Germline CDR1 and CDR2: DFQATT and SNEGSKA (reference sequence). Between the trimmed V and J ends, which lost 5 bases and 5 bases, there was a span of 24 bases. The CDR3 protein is CSAPRLGHPKDTGELFF. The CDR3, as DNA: TGCAGTGCTCCGCGACTAGGACACCCGAAAGATACCGGGGAGCTGTTTTTT.

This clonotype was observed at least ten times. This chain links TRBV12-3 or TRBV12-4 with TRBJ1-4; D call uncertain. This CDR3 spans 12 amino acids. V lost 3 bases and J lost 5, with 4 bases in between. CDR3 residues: CASSLWNEKLFF. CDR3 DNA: TGTGCCAGCAGTTTGTGGAATGAAAAACTGTTTTTT.

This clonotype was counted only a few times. As DNA, the CDR3 is TGCGCCAGCAGCTTGGTTAGCGGGGCGAACACCGGGGAGCTGTTTTTT. Encoded protein: CASSLVSGANTGELFF. This chain uses TRBV5-1 with TRBJ2-2, with 8 positions matching TRBD2. The CDR3 loop spans 16 amino acids. Germline assignment: CDR1 SGHRS and CDR2 YFSETQ. V trimming: 0 bases; J trimming: 0 bases; junction bases outside the gene matches: 1. Full variable domain (outside the CDR3, taken from reference TRBV5-1 and TRBJ2-2): KAGVTQTPRYLIKTRGQQVTLSCSPISGHRSVSWYQQTPGQGLQFLFEYFSETQRNKGNFPGRFSGRQFSNSRSEMNVSTLELGDSALYLCASSLVSGANTGELFFGEGSRLTVL.

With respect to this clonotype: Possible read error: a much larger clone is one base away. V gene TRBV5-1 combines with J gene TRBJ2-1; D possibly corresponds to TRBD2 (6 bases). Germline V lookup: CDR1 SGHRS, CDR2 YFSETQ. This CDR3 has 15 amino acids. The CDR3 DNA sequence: TGCGCCGGCAGCTTGGAACTAGCAAGTTCCAATGAGCAGTTCTTC. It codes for CAGSLELASSNEQFF. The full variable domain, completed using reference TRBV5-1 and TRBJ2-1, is KAGVTQTPRYLIKTRGQQVTLSCSPISGHRSVSWYQQTPGQGLQFLFEYFSETQRNKGNFPGRFSGRQFSNSRSEMNVSTLELGDSALYLCAGSLELASSNEQFFGPGTRLTVL.

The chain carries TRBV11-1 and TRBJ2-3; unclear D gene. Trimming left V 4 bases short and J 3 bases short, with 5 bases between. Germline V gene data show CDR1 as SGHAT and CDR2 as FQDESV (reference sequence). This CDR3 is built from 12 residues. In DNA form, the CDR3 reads TGTGCCAGCAGCTACGCTACAGATACGCAGTATTTT. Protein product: CASSYATDTQYF. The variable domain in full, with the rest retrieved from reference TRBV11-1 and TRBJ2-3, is EAEVAQSPRYKITEKSQAVAFWCDPISGHATLYWYRQILGQGPELLVQFQDESVVDDSQLPKDRFSAERLKGVDSTLKIQPAELGDSAMYLCASSYATDTQYFGPGTRLTVL.

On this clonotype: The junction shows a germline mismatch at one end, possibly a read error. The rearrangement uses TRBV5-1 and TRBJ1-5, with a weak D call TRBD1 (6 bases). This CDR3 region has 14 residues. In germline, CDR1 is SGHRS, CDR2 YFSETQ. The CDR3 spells CASSLGDKNQPQHF. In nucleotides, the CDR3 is TGCGCTAGCAGCTTGGGGGACAAAAATCAGCCCCAGCATTTT.

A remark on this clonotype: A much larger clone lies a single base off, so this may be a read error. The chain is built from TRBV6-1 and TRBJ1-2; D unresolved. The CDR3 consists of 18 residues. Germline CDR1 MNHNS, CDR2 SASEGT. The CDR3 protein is CASSDTWRPPNPNHGYTF. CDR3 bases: TGTGCCAGCAGTGATACTTGGAGACCGCCGAACCCTAACCATGGCTACACCTTC.

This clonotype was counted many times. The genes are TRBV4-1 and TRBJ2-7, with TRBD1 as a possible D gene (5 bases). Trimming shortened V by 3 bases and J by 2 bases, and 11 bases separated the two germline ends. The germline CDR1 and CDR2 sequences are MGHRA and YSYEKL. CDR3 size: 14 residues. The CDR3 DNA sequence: TGCGCCAGCAGCCAGGCCGACAGCCCCTACGAGCAGTACTTC. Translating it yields CASSQADSPYEQYF.

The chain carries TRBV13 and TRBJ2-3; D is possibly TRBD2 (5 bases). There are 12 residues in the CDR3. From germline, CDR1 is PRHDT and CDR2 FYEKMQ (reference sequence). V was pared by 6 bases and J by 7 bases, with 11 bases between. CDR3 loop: CASRGGQHTQYF. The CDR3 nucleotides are TGTGCCAGCAGGGGCGGGCAACATACGCAGTATTTT. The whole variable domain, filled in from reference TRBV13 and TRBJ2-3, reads AAGVIQSPRHLIKEKRETATLKCYPIPRHDTVYWYQQGPGQDPQFLISFYEKMQSDKGSIPDRFSAQQFSDYHSELNMSSLELGDSALYFCASRGGQHTQYFGPGTRLTVL.

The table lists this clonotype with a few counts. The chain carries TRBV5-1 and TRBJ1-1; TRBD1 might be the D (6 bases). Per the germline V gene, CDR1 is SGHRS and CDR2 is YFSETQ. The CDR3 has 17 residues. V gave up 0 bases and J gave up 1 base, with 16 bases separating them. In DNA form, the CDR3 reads TGCGCCAGCAGCTTGGCTATGGACAGCGGAACGAACACTGAAGCTTTCTTT. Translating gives CASSLAMDSGTNTEAFF.

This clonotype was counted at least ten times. The CDR3 region has the DNA TGCGCCAGCAGCTTGACGGACTCCTTCGCCAATGAGCAGTTCTTC. This gives the protein CASSLTDSFANEQFF. J is TRBJ2-1 and V is TRBV5-1, with D tentatively TRBD2 (5 bases). In germline, CDR1 is SGHRS, CDR2 YFSETQ. Deletions cut 1 base from V and 6 bases from J, with 14 bases between. The CDR3 covers 15 residues.

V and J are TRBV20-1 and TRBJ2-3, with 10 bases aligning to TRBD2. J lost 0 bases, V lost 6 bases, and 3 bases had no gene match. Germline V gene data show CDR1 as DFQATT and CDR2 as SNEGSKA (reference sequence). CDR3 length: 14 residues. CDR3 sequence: CSAETSGSTDTQYF. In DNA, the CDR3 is TGCAGTGCAGAGACTAGCGGGAGCACAGATACGCAGTATTTT.

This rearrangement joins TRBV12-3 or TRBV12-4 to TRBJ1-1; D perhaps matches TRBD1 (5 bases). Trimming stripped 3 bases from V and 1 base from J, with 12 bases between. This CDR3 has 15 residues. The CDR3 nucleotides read TGTGCCAGCAGTTTCTACGGGGGGGGGAACACTGAAGCTTTCTTT. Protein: CASSFYGGGNTEAFF.

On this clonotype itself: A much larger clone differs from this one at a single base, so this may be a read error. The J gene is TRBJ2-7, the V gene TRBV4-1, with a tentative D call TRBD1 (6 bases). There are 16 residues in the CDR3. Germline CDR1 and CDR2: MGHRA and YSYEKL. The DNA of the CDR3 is TGCGCCAGCGGCCAAGCTACGGGACACCCCGAGAGGGAGCAGTACTTC. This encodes CASGQATGHPEREQYF.

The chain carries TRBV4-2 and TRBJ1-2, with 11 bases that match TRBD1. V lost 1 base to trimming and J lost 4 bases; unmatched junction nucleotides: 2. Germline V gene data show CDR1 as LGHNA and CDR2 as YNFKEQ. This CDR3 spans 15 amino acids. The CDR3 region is CASSQVGQGAYGYTF. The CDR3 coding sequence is TGTGCCAGCAGCCAAGTCGGACAGGGGGCCTATGGCTACACCTTC.

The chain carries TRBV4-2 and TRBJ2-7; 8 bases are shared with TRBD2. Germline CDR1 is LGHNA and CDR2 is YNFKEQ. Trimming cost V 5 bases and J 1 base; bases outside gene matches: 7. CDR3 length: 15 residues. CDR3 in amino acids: CASSGGGGRSYEQYF. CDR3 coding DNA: TGTGCCAGCAGCGGGGGGGGCGGGAGGTCCTACGAGCAGTACTTC.

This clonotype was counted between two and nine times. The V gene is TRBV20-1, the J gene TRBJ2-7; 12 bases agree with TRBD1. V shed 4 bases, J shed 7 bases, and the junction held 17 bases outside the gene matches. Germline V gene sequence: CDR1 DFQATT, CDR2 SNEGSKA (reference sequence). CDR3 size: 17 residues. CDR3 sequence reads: CSATTLRVGQGAREQYF. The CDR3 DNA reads TGCAGTGCTACAACCTTAAGGGTGGGACAGGGGGCTCGGGAGCAGTACTTC.